This T cell receptor (beta chain) was observed in a study of T-cell memory formation after mild COVID-19. Study-wide results and limits: CD4+ contracting clones were mainly CM and EM; CD8+ ones, EMRA. Nothing showed for sure that second-wave clones peaking on day 37 were SARS-CoV-2 specific.

The length of the CDR3 is 13 residues. Germline V gives CDR1 SEHNR, CDR2 FQNEAQ (reference sequence). V was shortened by 5 bases and J by 2 bases, with 7 bases between the two germline ends. TCRdb itself ran the 5' RACE reads through MiXCR, one entry per CDR3 protein. The sample comprises 65,000 to 95,000 distinct CDR3 sequences, about 13% of which are singletons, and around two fifths rests with the top ten. In the case of this clonotype: As yet, its antigen is unknown.

The sequencing sample was made of PBMCs or a T cell subset sorted from them (not recorded which). The V call is TRBV7-9, the J call TRBJ2-1; D unresolved. The source is a young man who had mild COVID-19 (a few samples of this study predate the infection). Cell type and time point are not known. DNA for the CDR3: TGTGCCAGCAGCCAAGCTACCTACAATGAGCAGTTCTTC. Translation: CASSQATYNEQFF.